This paragraph covers one TCR beta chain sequence. Each cDNA molecule carried a unique molecular identifier. Using its own MiXCR run on the 5' RACE reads, TCRdb lists one record per CDR3 protein. The sample consists of about 49,000 distinct CDR3 sequences, about 10% of them appearing once. This specimen belongs to a study of early T cells in non-severe SARS-CoV-2 infection. Study in general: Unpaired chains resulted from sequencing bulk RNA of unsorted whole blood.

With 0 bases removed from V and 7 bases from J, the gap between germline ends came to 13 bases. The CDR3 covers 15 residues. Germline V gene sequence: CDR1 SGHVS, CDR2 FNYEAQ. The chain has TRBV7-6 and TRBJ2-1, with D maybe TRBD1 (5 bases). Sequenced input: whole blood. This clonotype originated in an adult who was a healthcare worker with PCR-confirmed SARS-CoV-2 infection or an uninfected control (not recorded which). CDR3 region: CASSLARTSWNEQFF. CDR3 bases: TGTGCCAGCAGCTTAGCCCGGACATCGTGGAATGAGCAGTTCTTC.